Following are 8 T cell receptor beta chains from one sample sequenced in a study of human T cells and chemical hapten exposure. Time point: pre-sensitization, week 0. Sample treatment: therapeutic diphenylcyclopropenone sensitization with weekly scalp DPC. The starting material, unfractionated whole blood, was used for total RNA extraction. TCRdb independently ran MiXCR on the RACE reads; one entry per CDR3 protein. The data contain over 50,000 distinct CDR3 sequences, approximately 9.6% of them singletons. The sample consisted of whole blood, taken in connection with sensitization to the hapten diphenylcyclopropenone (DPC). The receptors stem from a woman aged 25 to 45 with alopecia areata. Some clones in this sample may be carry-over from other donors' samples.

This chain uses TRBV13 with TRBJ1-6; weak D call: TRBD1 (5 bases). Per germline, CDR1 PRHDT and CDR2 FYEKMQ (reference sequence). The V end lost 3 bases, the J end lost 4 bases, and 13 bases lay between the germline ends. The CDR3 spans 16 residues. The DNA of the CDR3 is TGTGCCAGCAGCTTCGGCGGGGGGAAGTATAATTCACCCCTCCACTTT. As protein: CASSFGGGKYNSPLHF.

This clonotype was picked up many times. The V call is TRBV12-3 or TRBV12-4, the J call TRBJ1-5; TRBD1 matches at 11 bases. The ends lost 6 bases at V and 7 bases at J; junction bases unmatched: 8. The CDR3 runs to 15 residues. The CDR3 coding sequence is TGTGCCAGCAGCCGGACAGGGGGCGCGGTACAGCCCCAGCATTTT. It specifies CASSRTGGAVQPQHF.

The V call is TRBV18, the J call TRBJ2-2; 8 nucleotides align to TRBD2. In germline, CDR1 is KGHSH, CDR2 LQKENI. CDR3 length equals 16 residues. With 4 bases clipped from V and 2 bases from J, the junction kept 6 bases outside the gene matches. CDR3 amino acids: CASSRSGDLNTGELFF. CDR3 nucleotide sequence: TGTGCCAGCTCACGTAGCGGGGACCTAAACACCGGGGAGCTGTTTTTT.

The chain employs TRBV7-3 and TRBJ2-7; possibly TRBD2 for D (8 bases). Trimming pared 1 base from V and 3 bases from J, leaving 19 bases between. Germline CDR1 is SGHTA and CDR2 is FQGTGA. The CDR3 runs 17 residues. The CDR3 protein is CASSLSPQGSGGYEQYF. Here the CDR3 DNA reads TGTGCCAGCAGCTTAAGCCCACAGGGGAGCGGGGGCTACGAGCAGTACTTC. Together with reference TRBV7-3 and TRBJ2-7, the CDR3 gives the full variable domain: GAGVSQTPSNKVTEKGKYVELRCDPISGHTALYWYRQSLGQGPEFLIYFQGTGAADDSGLPNDRFFAVRPEGSVSTLKIQRTERGDSAVYLCASSLSPQGSGGYEQYFGPGTRLTVT.

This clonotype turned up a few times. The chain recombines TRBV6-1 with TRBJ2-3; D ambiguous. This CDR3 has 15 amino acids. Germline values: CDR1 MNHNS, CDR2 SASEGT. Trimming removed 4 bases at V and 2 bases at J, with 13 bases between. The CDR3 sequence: CASSVGRRVTDTQYF. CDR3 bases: TGTGCCAGCAGTGTAGGTCGGCGAGTCACAGATACGCAGTATTTT.

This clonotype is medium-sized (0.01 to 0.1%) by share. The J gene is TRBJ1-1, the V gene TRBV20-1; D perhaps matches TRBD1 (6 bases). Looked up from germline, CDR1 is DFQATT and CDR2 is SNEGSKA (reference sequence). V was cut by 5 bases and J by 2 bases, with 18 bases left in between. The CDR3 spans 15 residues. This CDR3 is CSARKQGRGNTEAFF. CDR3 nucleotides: TGCAGTGCTCGAAAACAGGGACGAGGAAACACTGAAGCTTTCTTT.

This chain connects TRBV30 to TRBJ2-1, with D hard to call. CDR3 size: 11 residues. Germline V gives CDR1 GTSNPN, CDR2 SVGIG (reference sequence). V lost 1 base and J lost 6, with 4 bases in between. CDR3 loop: CAWSAANEQFF. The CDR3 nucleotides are TGTGCCTGGAGTGCCGCCAATGAGCAGTTCTTC. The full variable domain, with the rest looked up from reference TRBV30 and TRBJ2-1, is SQTIHQWPATLVQPVGSPLSLECTVEGTSNPNLYWYRQAAGRGLQLLFYSVGIGQISSEVPQNLSASRPQDRQFILSSKKLLLSDSGFYLCAWSAANEQFFGPGTRLTVL.

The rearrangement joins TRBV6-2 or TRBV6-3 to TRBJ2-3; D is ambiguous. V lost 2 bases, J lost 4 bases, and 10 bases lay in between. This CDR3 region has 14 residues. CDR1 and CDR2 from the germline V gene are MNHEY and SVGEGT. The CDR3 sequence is CASSYGRSSDTQYF. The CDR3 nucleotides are TGTGCCAGCAGTTACGGGCGGAGTTCAGATACGCAGTATTTT.